This TCR beta chain was profiled in a study of post-analysis software for immune sequencing data. General study results and limits: Comparison of patients with controls showed roughly five TRBV segments more frequent in patients, TRBV5-6, TRBV5-1 and TRBV20-1 among them.

This clonotype was counted between two and nine times. Its specificity is unknown. Trimming cost V 0 bases and J 8 bases; bases outside gene matches: 0. Germline lookup yields CDR1 SQVTM and CDR2 ANQGSEA. This CDR3 region has 13 residues. TCR beta cDNA libraries included unique molecular identifiers. TCRdb re-analysed the PCR reads in MiXCR, keeping a single row per CDR3 protein. The sample has hundreds of thousands of distinct CDR3 sequences, roughly 45% seen once. Specimen: blood. This clonotype was obtained from a girl under 18 with multiple sclerosis. V usage is TRBV29-1 and J usage is TRBJ1-6; 8 bases line up with TRBD1. The CDR3 loop is CSVEEDRDSPLHF. The CDR3 coding sequence is TGCAGCGTTGAAGAGGACAGGGATTCACCCCTCCACTTT.